The clone carrying this TCR beta chain was detected ten times or more. The antigen is unknown. With a J-beta primer mix and a sample-barcoded 5' primer, a second PCR ran about 7 to 12 cycles. TCRdb passed the 5' RACE reads through MiXCR, listing each CDR3 protein once. The repertoire has 600,000 or so distinct CDR3 sequences, roughly 30% of them found once; the top ten carry around a sixth. This CDR3 is built from 15 residues. V gave up 3 bases and J gave up 4 bases; unmatched junction bases: 7. Germline V gene sequence: CDR1 SGHRS, CDR2 YFSETQ. The data derive from a study of blood T cells in healthy people across ages. Study-level results: Compared with aged donors, long-lived donors showed fewer expanded clones, suggesting selection.

Input material: blood. The J gene is TRBJ1-1, the V gene TRBV5-1; 9 nucleotides align to TRBD1. This receptor was taken from an elderly woman in good health. This CDR3 is CASSWDRETGTEAFF. The CDR3 DNA is TGCGCCAGCAGCTGGGACAGGGAGACTGGCACTGAAGCTTTCTTT. Looking up the rest from reference TRBV5-1 and TRBJ1-1 gives the full variable domain: KAGVTQTPRYLIKTRGQQVTLSCSPISGHRSVSWYQQTPGQGLQFLFEYFSETQRNKGNFPGRFSGRQFSNSRSEMNVSTLELGDSALYLCASSWDRETGTEAFFGQGTRLTVV.